This T cell receptor beta chain was retrieved from a study of T cells in Graves' hyperthyroidism and ophthalmopathy. Study-level results: Most expanded thyroid clonotypes above 0.001 recurred in blood. The authors' 13 V-J model separated ophthalmopathy from stable hyperthyroidism.

Of note for this clonotype: Its antigen is as yet unknown.

Amplified TCR beta CDR3 regions came from RNA transcripts. In the first-round RT-PCR of the TCR CDR3, the HTBI primer set was used. MiXCR, applied by TCRdb to the multiplex PCR reads, yields one record per CDR3 protein. Here the sample spans around 600,000 distinct CDR3 sequences, about 14% being singletons. The PBMCs were taken from about 9.7 ml of fresh peripheral blood. The origin of this receptor is a woman aged 45-59 years with Graves' ophthalmopathy. The sequencing input was blood.

The CDR3 spells CASSYSRDRRTNYGYTF. The CDR3 region has the DNA TGTGCCAGCAGTTACTCGAGGGACAGGCGAACTAACTATGGCTACACCTTC. The V gene is TRBV6-2 or TRBV6-3, the J gene TRBJ1-2; 8 bases map to TRBD1. The CDR3 loop spans 17 amino acids. Germline lookup yields CDR1 MNHEY and CDR2 SVGEGT. V dropped 0 bases and J dropped 0; count of bases not matched to a gene: 6.